The next 22 T cell receptor beta chains were all read from a single sample in a study of regulatory and conventional T cells in RAG deficiency. Using immunoSEQ multiplex PCR, the repertoire was profiled, and TCRdb retains in-frame clones only, with some absent. The data contain 30,000 to 35,000 clones, 76% of them seen just once; the ten biggest clones take up 3.4%. Blood CD4+ CD25-low CD127-high conventional T cells supplied the genomic DNA template. These data also formed part of another study, on regulatory T cells. This second study notes: The PCR used 52 TRBV and 13 TRBJ primers.

The sequenced sample was CD4+ effector T cells sorted from blood. Receptors originate from a human donor in good health.

This sequence joins TRBV7-3 and TRBJ2-3, with TRBD1 as a possible D gene (5 bases). Germline CDR1 and CDR2: SGHTA and FQGTGA. Trimming shortened V by 0 bases and J by 3 bases, and 16 bases separated the two germline ends. This CDR3 region has 17 residues. The CDR3 is CASSLTYSGQGTDTQYF. The CDR3 bases are TGTGCCAGCAGCTTAACGTACTCTGGACAAGGGACAGATACGCAGTATTTT.

The chain recombines TRBV6-6 with TRBJ1-2; D is perhaps TRBD1 (6 bases). The V gene's germline CDR1 is MNHNY and CDR2 SVGAGI (reference sequence). This CDR3 contains 14 residues. Trimming cost V 7 bases and J 2 bases, with 14 bases left between them. This CDR3 reads CASTTTGPNYGYTF. CDR3 bases: TGTGCCAGCACCACAACAGGGCCAAACTATGGCTACACCTTC.

This clone was seen just once. V is TRBV5-4 and J is TRBJ2-3; D is undetermined. V lost 4 bases and J 1 base, leaving 16 bases between the germline ends. This CDR3 is built from 16 residues. Germline lookup yields CDR1 SGHNT and CDR2 YYREEE (reference sequence). This CDR3 reads CASSGGMATGTDTQYF. CDR3 nucleotide sequence: TGTGCCAGCAGCGGTGGGATGGCGACCGGCACAGATACGCAGTATTTT.

The CDR3 sequence is CAWSVSLYGGNTEAFF. In DNA form, the CDR3 reads TGTGCCTGGAGTGTATCGCTATATGGGGGAAACACTGAAGCTTTCTTT. This sequence joins TRBV30 and TRBJ1-1; D might be TRBD1 (5 bases). The ends were cut back, 0 bases at V and 2 bases at J, with 16 bases in the middle. Germline V CDR1 and CDR2: GTSNPN, SVGIG (reference sequence). There are 16 residues in the CDR3.

In its sample, this clone was seen a few times. This chain uses TRBV5-1 with TRBJ1-1; D is uncertain. This CDR3 is 14 amino acids long. The V gene lost 0 bases and the J gene lost 1 base, with 7 bases spanning the gap. From germline, CDR1 is SGHRS and CDR2 YFSETQ. CDR3 sequence: CASSLGEKNTEAFF. CDR3 DNA sequence: TGCGCCAGCAGCTTGGGGGAGAAGAACACTGAAGCTTTCTTT.

Concerning this clone itself: The junction and the germline gene differ at one end; a read error may be behind it. The rearrangement links TRBV7-7 to TRBJ2-3, with D unclear. Germline-derived CDR1 and CDR2 are SSHAT and FNYEAQ (reference sequence). This CDR3 comprises 13 residues. The DNA for the CDR3 is TGTGCTAGCAGCCGTCCCGGGACAGATACGCAGTATTTT. Amino acid sequence: CASSRPGTDTQYF.

V gene TRBV5-1 combines with J gene TRBJ1-4; no reliable D call. V was clipped by 0 bases and J by 3 bases, with 9 bases between them. The CDR3 covers 15 residues. CDR1 and CDR2 (germline): SGHRS, YFSETQ. The CDR3 DNA reads as TGCGCCAGCAGCTTGGAGTATAGGCCTAATGAAAAACTGTTTTTT. Protein sequence: CASSLEYRPNEKLFF.

This clone was observed a few times. The genes are TRBV6-1 and TRBJ1-5; TRBD1 aligns across 9 bases. The CDR3 consists of 15 residues. The J segment lost 4 bases and the V segment lost 7 bases, leaving 8 bases of the junction unmatched. CDR1 is MNHNS and CDR2 is SASEGT in the germline V gene. CDR3 coding DNA: TGTGCCAGCACCCGGACAGGGGAAGGGAATCAGCCCCAGCATTTT. It translates to CASTRTGEGNQPQHF.

The rearrangement joins TRBV5-8 to TRBJ2-2; D perhaps matches TRBD2 (5 bases). Trimming left V 8 bases short and J 5 bases short, with 19 bases between. The CDR3 runs 15 residues. Germline values: CDR1 SGHTS, CDR2 YDEGEE. CDR3 DNA sequence: TGTGCCAGTAGAGCTTTTCCGGGGAGTACCGGGGAGCTGTTTTTT. This sequence encodes CASRAFPGSTGELFF.

The chain joins TRBV5-4 to TRBJ2-3, with TRBD1 as a possible D gene (6 bases). The germline V and J ends were trimmed by 1 base and 3 bases, with 12 bases remaining between them. This CDR3 has 15 amino acids. The germline V gene encodes CDR1 SGHNT and CDR2 YYREEE (reference sequence). CDR3 region: CASSLSPGETDTQYF. In DNA form, the CDR3 reads TGTGCCAGCAGCTTGTCGCCAGGGGAGACAGATACGCAGTATTTT. Looking up the rest from reference TRBV5-4 and TRBJ2-3 gives the full variable domain: ETGVTQSPTHLIKTRGQQVTLRCSSQSGHNTVSWYQQALGQGPQFIFQYYREEENGRGNFPPRFSGLQFPNYSSELNVNALELDDSALYLCASSLSPGETDTQYFGPGTRLTVL.

J is TRBJ1-1 and V is TRBV30; D not certain. The ends were cut back, 8 bases at V and 4 bases at J, with 23 bases in the middle. This CDR3 contains 15 residues. Germline values: CDR1 GTSNPN, CDR2 SVGIG (reference sequence). Written as DNA, the CDR3 is TGTGCCCTAAGAAAGGAGGGCCTGGTAGGCACTGAAGCTTTCTTT. Translating it yields CALRKEGLVGTEAFF. Full variable domain (rest looked up from reference TRBV30 and TRBJ1-1): SQTIHQWPATLVQPVGSPLSLECTVEGTSNPNLYWYRQAAGRGLQLLFYSVGIGQISSEVPQNLSASRPQDRQFILSSKKLLLSDSGFYLCALRKEGLVGTEAFFGQGTRLTVV.

This sequence joins TRBV5-4 and TRBJ2-6; D unresolved. Between the trimmed V and J ends, which lost 4 bases and 0 bases, there was a span of 17 bases. CDR1 SGHNT and CDR2 YYREEE come from the germline V gene (reference sequence). The CDR3 contains 18 residues. CDR3 in DNA: TGTGCCAGCAGCCGAATTTCCCCCCATCCCTCTGGGGCCAACGTCCTGACTTTC. Translated, it gives CASSRISPHPSGANVLTF.

This clone was recorded once. The genes are TRBV5-1 and TRBJ1-1, with a tentative D call TRBD1 (5 bases). V lost 4 bases and J 1 base, leaving 8 bases between the germline ends. The CDR3 has 13 amino acids. CDR1 SGHRS and CDR2 YFSETQ come from the germline V gene. The chain's CDR3 is CASSHQGNTEAFF. The CDR3 DNA sequence: TGCGCCAGCAGCCATCAGGGGAACACTGAAGCTTTCTTT.

The rearrangement joins TRBV9 to TRBJ2-3; the match to TRBD2 covers 9 bases. The CDR3 consists of 14 residues. Germline assignment: CDR1 SGDLS and CDR2 YYNGEE. The V and J ends lost 4 bases and 4 bases, in that order; junction bases with no gene match: 4. The CDR3 region is CASSRSGGSDTQYF. CDR3 coding DNA: TGTGCCAGCAGCAGGAGCGGGGGGTCAGATACGCAGTATTTT.

This chain links TRBV19 with TRBJ1-2, with 10 bases fitting TRBD1. CDR1 is LNHDA, CDR2 SQIVND, per germline (reference sequence). The ends lost 6 bases at V and 4 bases at J; junction bases unmatched: 8. This CDR3 has 15 residues. CDR3 DNA: TGTGCCAGTAGGCGAGGGACAGGGGCGGCCTATGGCTACACCTTC. It specifies CASRRGTGAAYGYTF. Based on the CDR3 plus reference TRBV19 and TRBJ1-2, the full variable domain is DGGITQSPKYLFRKEGQNVTLSCEQNLNHDAMYWYRQDPGQGLRLIYYSQIVNDFQKGDIAEGYSVSREKKESFPLTVTSAQKNPTAFYLCASRRGTGAAYGYTFGSGTRLTVV.

The V and J genes are TRBV7-9 and TRBJ2-3, with 12 positions matching TRBD2. Germline V gene data show CDR1 as SEHNR and CDR2 as FQNEAQ (reference sequence). The CDR3 length is 14 residues. The V and J ends lost 11 bases and 1 base, in that order; junction bases with no gene match: 4. This CDR3 is CAGASGGGTDTQYF. For the CDR3, the DNA is TGTGCCGGAGCTAGCGGGGGGGGCACAGATACGCAGTATTTT.

CDR3 sequence reads: CAWSLSGNQPQHF. In DNA form, the CDR3 reads TGTGCCTGGAGTCTCTCAGGGAACCAGCCCCAGCATTTT. The V gene is TRBV30, the J gene TRBJ1-5; weak D call: TRBD1 (5 bases). The V gene's germline CDR1 is GTSNPN and CDR2 SVGIG (reference sequence). V lost 2 bases and J lost 7, with 12 bases in between. The CDR3 is made up of 13 amino acids.

The gene calls are TRBV6-6 and TRBJ2-5; 8 bases map to TRBD2. The CDR3 sequence is 15 residues long. J was trimmed by 2 bases and V by 5 bases; bases with no gene match: 7. CDR1 and CDR2 (germline): MNHNY, SVGAGI (reference sequence). CDR3 DNA sequence: TGTGCCAGCAGTCTCCTCGGCGGGGGGCAAGAGACCCAGTACTTC. This gives the protein CASSLLGGGQETQYF.

This clone was seen a few times. The J gene is TRBJ1-2, the V gene TRBV7-9; D call uncertain. CDR1 and CDR2 (germline): SEHNR, FQNEAQ (reference sequence). The V and J ends lost 5 bases and 0 bases respectively, with 16 bases between them. The CDR3 is made up of 16 amino acids. Written as DNA, the CDR3 is TGTGCCAGCAGCCTAACGCCTAGGCAGGCTAACTATGGCTACACCTTC. Residues: CASSLTPRQANYGYTF.

The V and J genes are TRBV7-9 and TRBJ2-7, with TRBD1 identical over 8 bases. The CDR3 loop spans 15 amino acids. V dropped 0 bases and J dropped 2; count of bases not matched to a gene: 3. CDR1 and CDR2 from the germline V gene are SEHNR and FQNEAQ (reference sequence). The CDR3: CASSLAGTGTYEQYF. As DNA, the CDR3 is TGTGCCAGCAGCTTAGCGGGGACAGGCACCTACGAGCAGTACTTC. The variable domain in full, completed from reference TRBV7-9 and TRBJ2-7, reads DTGVSQNPRHKITKRGQNVTFRCDPISEHNRLYWYRQTLGQGPEFLTYFQNEAQLEKSRLLSDRFSAERPKGSFSTLEIQRTEQGDSAMYLCASSLAGTGTYEQYFGPGTRLTVT.

The genes are TRBV5-8 and TRBJ2-1; D is undetermined. This CDR3 spans 13 amino acids. The germline V gene encodes CDR1 SGHTS and CDR2 YDEGEE. Between the trimmed V and J ends, which lost 0 bases and 4 bases, there was a span of 5 bases. CDR3 loop: CASSLEAYNEQFF. For the CDR3, the DNA is TGTGCCAGCAGCTTGGAGGCATACAATGAGCAGTTCTTC.

V and J are TRBV5-1 and TRBJ2-7; the D gene is possibly TRBD1 (5 bases). CDR3 size: 14 residues. V was clipped by 0 bases and J by 2 bases, with 9 bases between them. In germline, CDR1 is SGHRS, CDR2 YFSETQ. This chain's CDR3 is CASSLGDRAYEQYF. DNA of the CDR3: TGCGCCAGCAGCTTGGGTGACAGAGCCTACGAGCAGTACTTC.